What follows are 5 T cell receptor beta chains derived from one specimen sequenced in a study of regulatory T cells in long-lasting Graves disease. Sequencing libraries for TCR beta were prepared with iRepertoire HTBI primers and Arm-PCR of CDR3 regions. TCRdb reprocessed the multiplex PCR reads with MiXCR, giving one entry per CDR3 protein. The data contain approximately 470,000 distinct CDR3 sequences, 15% to 20% of them seen just once; the ten biggest clones take up 12%. The sample's time point: newly diagnosed GD, antithyroid drugs for less than 3 months. Generation of the TCR library employed RNA extracted from PBMCs. This sample also appeared in a second study, on T cells in Graves' hyperthyroidism and ophthalmopathy.

The sequencing here drew on peripheral blood mononuclear cells (PBMCs), taken at new diagnosis, from a patient treated with antithyroid drugs. The receptors shown here come from a man in his forties or fifties with Graves disease.

This chain connects TRBV19 to TRBJ2-2; D is undetermined. This CDR3 comprises 14 residues. V lost 7 bases and J lost 3, with 12 bases in between. Germline values: CDR1 LNHDA, CDR2 SQIVND (reference sequence). Here the CDR3 DNA reads TGTGCCAGTAACGTGAGGTCGGACACCGGGGAGCTGTTTTTT. Encoded protein: CASNVRSDTGELFF.

The chain employs TRBV2 and TRBJ2-1; perhaps D is TRBD1 or TRBD2 (5 bases each). CDR1 and CDR2 (germline): SNHLY, FYNNEI. This CDR3 contains 16 residues. V lost 4 bases to trimming and J lost 0 bases, with 13 bases between them. The CDR3 is CASSGPGTGSYNEQFF. In DNA, the CDR3 is TGTGCCAGCAGTGGACCCGGGACCGGCTCCTACAATGAGCAGTTCTTC.

This clonotype was seen at least ten times. The rearrangement links TRBV6-1 to TRBJ2-7, with D possibly TRBD2 on 5 matching bases. This CDR3 is built from 11 residues. Germline assignment: CDR1 MNHNS and CDR2 SASEGT. Trimming cost V 2 bases and J 11 bases, with 10 bases left between them. CDR3 protein: CASSEQRQEYF. CDR3 sequence (DNA): TGTGCCAGCAGTGAACAGCGGCAGGAGTACTTC.

This clonotype was observed a handful of times. V is TRBV19 and J is TRBJ1-2; 7 bases match TRBD1. Per the germline V gene, CDR1 is LNHDA and CDR2 is SQIVND (reference sequence). V was clipped by 8 bases and J by 1 base; unmatched bases: 4. The CDR3 has 13 residues. CDR3 region: CASRRGFNYGYTF. CDR3 bases: TGTGCCAGTCGCAGGGGGTTTAACTATGGCTACACCTTC.

This clonotype was observed a handful of times. The chain has TRBV11-2 and TRBJ1-3; 7 bases line up with TRBD1. Losses at the gene ends were 5 bases for V and 3 bases for J; bases not matched to a gene: 13. CDR1 SGHAT and CDR2 FQNNGV come from the germline V gene. The CDR3 has 17 residues. The CDR3 is CASSLTGVTFGGNTIYF. DNA of the CDR3: TGTGCCAGCAGCCTCACAGGGGTGACCTTCGGTGGAAACACCATATATTTT.